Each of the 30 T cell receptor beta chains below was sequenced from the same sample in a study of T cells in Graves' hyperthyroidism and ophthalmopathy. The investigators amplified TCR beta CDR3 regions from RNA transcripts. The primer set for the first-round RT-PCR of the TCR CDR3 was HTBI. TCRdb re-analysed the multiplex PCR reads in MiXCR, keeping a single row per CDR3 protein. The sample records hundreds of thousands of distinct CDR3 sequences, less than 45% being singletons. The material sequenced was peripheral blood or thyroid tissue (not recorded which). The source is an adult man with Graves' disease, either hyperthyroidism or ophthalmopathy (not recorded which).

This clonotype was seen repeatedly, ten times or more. The CDR3 DNA follows: TGTGCCATCAGTGAGTCGGACAGGAAAACTGGAAACACCATATATTTT. This translates into CAISESDRKTGNTIYF. V usage is TRBV10-3 and J usage is TRBJ1-3, with 7 bases lining up with TRBD1. The V gene's germline CDR1 is ENHRY and CDR2 SYGVKD. The CDR3 runs 16 residues. Trimming at V came to 0 bases and at J to 2 bases, leaving 4 bases not matched to a gene.

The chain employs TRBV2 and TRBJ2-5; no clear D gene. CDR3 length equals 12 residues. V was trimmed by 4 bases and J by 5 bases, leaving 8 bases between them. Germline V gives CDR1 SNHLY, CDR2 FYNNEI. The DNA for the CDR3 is TGTGCCAGCAGTGCCGACCTTGAGACCCAGTACTTC. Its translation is CASSADLETQYF.

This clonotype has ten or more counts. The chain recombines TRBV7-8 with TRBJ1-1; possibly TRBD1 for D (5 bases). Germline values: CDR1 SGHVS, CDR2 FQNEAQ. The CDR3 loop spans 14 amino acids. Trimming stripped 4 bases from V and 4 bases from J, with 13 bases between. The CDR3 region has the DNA TGTGCCAGCAGCTGGGGATCGGGGGGCACTGAAGCTTTCTTT. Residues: CASSWGSGGTEAFF.

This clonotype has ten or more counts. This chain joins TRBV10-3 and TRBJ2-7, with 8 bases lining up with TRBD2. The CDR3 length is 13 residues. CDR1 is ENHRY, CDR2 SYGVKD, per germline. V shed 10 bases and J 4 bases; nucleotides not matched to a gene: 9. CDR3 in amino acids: CATSPLAGYEQYF. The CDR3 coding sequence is TGTGCCACTAGCCCCCTAGCGGGTTACGAGCAGTACTTC.

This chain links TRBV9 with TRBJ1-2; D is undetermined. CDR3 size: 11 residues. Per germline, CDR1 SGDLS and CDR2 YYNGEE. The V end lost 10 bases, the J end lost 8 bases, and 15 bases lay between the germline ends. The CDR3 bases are TGTGCCCTCCGGGGTTCTGGAGGCTACACCTTC. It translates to CALRGSGGYTF.

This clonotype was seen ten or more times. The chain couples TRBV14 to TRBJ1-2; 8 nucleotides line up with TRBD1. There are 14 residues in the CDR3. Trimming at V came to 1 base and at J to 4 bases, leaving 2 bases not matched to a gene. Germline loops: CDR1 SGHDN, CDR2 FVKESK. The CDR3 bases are TGTGCCAGCAGCCAAGGACAGGGGAGCTATGGCTACACCTTC. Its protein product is CASSQGQGSYGYTF. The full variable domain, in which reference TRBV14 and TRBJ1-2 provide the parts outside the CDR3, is EAGVTQFPSHSVIEKGQTVTLRCDPISGHDNLYWYRRVMGKEIKFLLHFVKESKQDESGMPNNRFLAERTGGTYSTLKVQPAELEDSGVYFCASSQGQGSYGYTFGSGTRLTVV.

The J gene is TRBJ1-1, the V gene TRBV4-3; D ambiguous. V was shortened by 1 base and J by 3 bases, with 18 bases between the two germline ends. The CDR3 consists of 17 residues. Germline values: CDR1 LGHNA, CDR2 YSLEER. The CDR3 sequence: CASSQAPSLEKDTEAFF. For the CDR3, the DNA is TGCGCCAGCAGCCAAGCCCCTTCATTGGAAAAGGACACTGAAGCTTTCTTT.

This chain's CDR3 is CASSEKFGGPQHF. CDR3 sequence (DNA): TGTGCCAGTAGTGAGAAGTTCGGGGGGCCCCAGCATTTT. This chain links TRBV19 with TRBJ1-5, with D possibly TRBD1 on 5 matching bases. The CDR3 sequence is 13 residues long. Per germline, CDR1 LNHDA and CDR2 SQIVND (reference sequence). V was shortened by 5 bases and J by 9 bases, with 14 bases between the two germline ends. The whole variable domain, remainder taken from reference TRBV19 and TRBJ1-5, is DGGITQSPKYLFRKEGQNVTLSCEQNLNHDAMYWYRQDPGQGLRLIYYSQIVNDFQKGDIAEGYSVSREKKESFPLTVTSAQKNPTAFYLCASSEKFGGPQHFGDGTRLSIL.

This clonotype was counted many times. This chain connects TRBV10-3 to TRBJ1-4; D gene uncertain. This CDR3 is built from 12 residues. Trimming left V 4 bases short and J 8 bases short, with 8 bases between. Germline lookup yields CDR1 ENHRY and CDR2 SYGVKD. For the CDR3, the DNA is TGTGCCATCAGTGTGTCACAGGAAAAACTGTTTTTT. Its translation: CAISVSQEKLFF.

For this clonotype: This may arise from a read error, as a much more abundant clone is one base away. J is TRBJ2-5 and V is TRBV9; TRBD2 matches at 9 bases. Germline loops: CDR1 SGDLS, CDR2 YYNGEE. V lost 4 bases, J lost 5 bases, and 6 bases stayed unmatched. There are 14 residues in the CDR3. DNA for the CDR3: TGTGCCAGCAGCTCCCGGACTAGCGTCGAGACCCAGTACTTC. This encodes CASSSRTSVETQYF. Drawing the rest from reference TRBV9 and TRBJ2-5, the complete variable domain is DSGVTQTPKHLITATGQRVTLRCSPRSGDLSVYWYQQSLDQGLQFLIQYYNGEERAKGNILERFSAQQFPDLHSELNLSSLELGDSALYFCASSSRTSVETQYFGPGTRLLVL.

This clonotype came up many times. The CDR3 coding sequence is TGCAGCGTCCGAAAGCTAGCGGGAGGGCCCTACGAGCAGTACTTC. Residues: CSVRKLAGGPYEQYF. The rearrangement joins TRBV29-1 to TRBJ2-7, with 12 bases matching TRBD2. The V gene end was trimmed by 6 bases and the J gene end by 2 bases; junction bases not matched to a gene: 8. The CDR3 consists of 15 residues. Germline-derived CDR1 and CDR2 are SQVTM and ANQGSEA.

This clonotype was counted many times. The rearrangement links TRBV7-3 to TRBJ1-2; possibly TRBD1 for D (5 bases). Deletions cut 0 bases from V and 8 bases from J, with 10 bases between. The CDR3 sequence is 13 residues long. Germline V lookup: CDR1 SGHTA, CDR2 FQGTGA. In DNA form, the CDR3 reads TGTGCCAGCAGCTTAACCGTACAGGCGGGCTACACCTTC. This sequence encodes CASSLTVQAGYTF. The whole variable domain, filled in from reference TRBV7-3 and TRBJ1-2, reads GAGVSQTPSNKVTEKGKYVELRCDPISGHTALYWYRQSLGQGPEFLIYFQGTGAADDSGLPNDRFFAVRPEGSVSTLKIQRTERGDSAVYLCASSLTVQAGYTFGSGTRLTVV.

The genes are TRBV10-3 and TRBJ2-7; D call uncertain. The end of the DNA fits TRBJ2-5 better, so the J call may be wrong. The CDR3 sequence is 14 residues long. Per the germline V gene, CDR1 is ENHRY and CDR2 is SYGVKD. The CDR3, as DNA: TGTGCCATCAGTGACGTGTCGGTGCAAGAGACCCAGTACTTC. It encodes CAISDVSVQETQYF.

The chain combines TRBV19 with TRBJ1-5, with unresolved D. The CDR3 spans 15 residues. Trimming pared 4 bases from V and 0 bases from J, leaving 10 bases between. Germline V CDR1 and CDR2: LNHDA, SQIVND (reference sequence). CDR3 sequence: CASSTGRNSNQPQHF. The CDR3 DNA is TGTGCCAGTAGTACCGGGAGAAATAGCAATCAGCCCCAGCATTTT.

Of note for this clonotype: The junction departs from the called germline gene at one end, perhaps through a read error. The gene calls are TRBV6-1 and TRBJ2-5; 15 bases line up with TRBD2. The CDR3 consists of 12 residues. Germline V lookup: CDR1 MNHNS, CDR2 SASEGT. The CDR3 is CASSRTSGRESF. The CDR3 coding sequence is TGTGCCAGCAGCAGGACTAGCGGGAGGGAATCATTC.

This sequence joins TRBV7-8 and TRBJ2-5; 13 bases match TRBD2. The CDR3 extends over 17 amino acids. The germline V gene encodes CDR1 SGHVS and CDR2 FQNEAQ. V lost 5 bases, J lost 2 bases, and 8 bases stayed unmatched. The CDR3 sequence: CASSTRTSGRGQETQYF. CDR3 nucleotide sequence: TGTGCCAGCAGCACCCGGACTAGCGGGAGAGGACAAGAGACCCAGTACTTC.

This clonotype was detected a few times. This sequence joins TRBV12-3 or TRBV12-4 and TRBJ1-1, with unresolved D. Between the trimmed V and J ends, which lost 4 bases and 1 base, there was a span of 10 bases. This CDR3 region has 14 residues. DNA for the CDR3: TGTGCCAGCAGTTCCCACGGACGGAACACTGAAGCTTTCTTT. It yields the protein CASSSHGRNTEAFF.

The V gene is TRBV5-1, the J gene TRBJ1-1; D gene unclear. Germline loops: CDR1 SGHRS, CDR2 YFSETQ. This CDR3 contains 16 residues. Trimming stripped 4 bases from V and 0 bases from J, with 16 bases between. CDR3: CASSEGKDVLNTEAFF. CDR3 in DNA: TGCGCCAGCAGCGAGGGAAAGGATGTTTTGAACACTGAAGCTTTCTTT.

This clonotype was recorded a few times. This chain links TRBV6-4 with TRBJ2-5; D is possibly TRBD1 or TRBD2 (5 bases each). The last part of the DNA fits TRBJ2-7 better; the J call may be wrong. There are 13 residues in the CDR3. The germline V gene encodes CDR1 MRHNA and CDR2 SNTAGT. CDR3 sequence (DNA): TGTGCCAGCAGTGACAGGGGACCCTACGAGCAGTACTTC. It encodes CASSDRGPYEQYF.

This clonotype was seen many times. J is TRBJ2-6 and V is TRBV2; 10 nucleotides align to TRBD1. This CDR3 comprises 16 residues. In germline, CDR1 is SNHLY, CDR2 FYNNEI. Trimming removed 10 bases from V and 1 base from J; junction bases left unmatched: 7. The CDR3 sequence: CATVVGQGSGANVLTF. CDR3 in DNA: TGTGCCACCGTTGTGGGACAGGGGTCTGGGGCCAACGTCCTGACTTTC.

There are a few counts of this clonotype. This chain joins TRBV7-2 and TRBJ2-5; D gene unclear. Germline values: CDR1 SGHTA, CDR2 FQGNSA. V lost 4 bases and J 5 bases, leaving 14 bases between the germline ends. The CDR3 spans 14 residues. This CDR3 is CASSSGVLRETQYF. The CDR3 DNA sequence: TGTGCCAGCAGCTCCGGAGTCCTACGGGAGACCCAGTACTTC.

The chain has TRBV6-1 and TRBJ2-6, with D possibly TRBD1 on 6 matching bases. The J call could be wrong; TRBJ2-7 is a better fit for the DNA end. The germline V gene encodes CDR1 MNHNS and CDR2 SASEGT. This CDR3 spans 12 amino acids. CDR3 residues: CASTLGANEQYF. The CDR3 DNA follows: TGTGCCAGCACACTGGGGGCCAACGAGCAGTACTTC.

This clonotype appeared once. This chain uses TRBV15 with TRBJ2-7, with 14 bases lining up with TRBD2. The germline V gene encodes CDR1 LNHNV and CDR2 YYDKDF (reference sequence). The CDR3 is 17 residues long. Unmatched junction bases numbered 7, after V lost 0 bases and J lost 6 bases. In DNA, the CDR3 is TGTGCCACCAGCAGAGAGGCTGGGACTAGCGGGAGTGGCGAGCAGTACTTC. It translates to CATSREAGTSGSGEQYF.

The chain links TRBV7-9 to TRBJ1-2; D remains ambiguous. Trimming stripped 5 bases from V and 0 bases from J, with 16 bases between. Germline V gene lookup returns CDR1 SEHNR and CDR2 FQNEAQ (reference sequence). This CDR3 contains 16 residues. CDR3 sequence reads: CASSQDGSSSNYGYTF. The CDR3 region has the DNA TGTGCCAGCAGCCAAGATGGGTCCAGCTCTAACTATGGCTACACCTTC.

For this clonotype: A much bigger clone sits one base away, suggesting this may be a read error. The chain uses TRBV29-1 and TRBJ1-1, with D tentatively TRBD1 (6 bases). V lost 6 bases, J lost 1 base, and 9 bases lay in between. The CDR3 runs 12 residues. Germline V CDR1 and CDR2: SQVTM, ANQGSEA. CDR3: CSVMDRNTEAFF. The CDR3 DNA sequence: TGCAGCGTAATGGACAGGAACACTGAAGCTTTCTTT.

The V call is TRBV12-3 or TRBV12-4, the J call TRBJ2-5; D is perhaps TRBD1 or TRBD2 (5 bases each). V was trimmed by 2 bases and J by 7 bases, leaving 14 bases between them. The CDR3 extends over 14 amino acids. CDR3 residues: CASSLRGADVTQYF. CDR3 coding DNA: TGTGCCAGCAGTTTACGAGGGGCAGATGTGACCCAGTACTTC.

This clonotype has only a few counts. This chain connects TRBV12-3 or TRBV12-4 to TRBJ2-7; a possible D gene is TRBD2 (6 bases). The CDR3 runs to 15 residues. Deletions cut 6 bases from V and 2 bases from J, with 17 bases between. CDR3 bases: TGTGCCAGCAGCGTGGGCATTGGGGGGACCTACGAGCAGTACTTC. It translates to CASSVGIGGTYEQYF.

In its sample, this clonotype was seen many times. This chain's CDR3 is CSTSLGSSNQPQHF. The CDR3 DNA reads TGCAGCACTTCGCTAGGGTCGAGCAATCAGCCCCAGCATTTT. This chain joins TRBV20-1 and TRBJ1-5; D is ambiguous. Germline V CDR1 and CDR2: DFQATT, SNEGSKA (reference sequence). The CDR3 length is 14 residues.

In DNA form, the CDR3 reads TGCAGCTTTGGACAGTGCCCCTACGAGCAGTACTTC. Protein product: CSFGQCPYEQYF. V is TRBV29-1 and J is TRBJ2-7; tentatively, D is TRBD1 (6 bases). The V and J ends lost 8 bases and 2 bases respectively, with 13 bases between them. The germline V gene has CDR1 SQVTM and CDR2 ANQGSEA. There are 12 residues in the CDR3.

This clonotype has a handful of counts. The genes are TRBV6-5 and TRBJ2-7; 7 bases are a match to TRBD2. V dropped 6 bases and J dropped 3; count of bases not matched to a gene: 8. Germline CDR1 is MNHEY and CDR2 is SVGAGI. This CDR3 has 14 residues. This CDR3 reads CASREAGKFYEQYF. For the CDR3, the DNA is TGTGCCAGCAGAGAAGCGGGGAAGTTCTACGAGCAGTACTTC.